This TCR beta chain is drawn from a study of cytomegalovirus exposure and HLA in healthy donors. Study at large: Among the approximately 410 genotyped donors, 65% to 90% were placed in the Caucasian-associated ancestry cluster.

Both 60 Vbeta primers and 13 Jbeta primers went into the PCR. Some clones are missing from TCRdb's copy, which holds only in-frame ones; the method was immunoSEQ multiplex PCR. The sample lists 160,000 or so clones; approximately 80% were seen once. For this clone: Its antigen is not known.

Germline V lookup: CDR1 LNHDA, CDR2 SQIVND (reference sequence). This CDR3 spans 14 amino acids. Trimming stripped 2 bases from V and 1 base from J, with 8 bases between. Study conclusions and caveats: The HLA-A and HLA-B alleles of most subjects were reportedly predicted accurately from TCR beta sequences. Among immune exposure information, only CMV serostatus was available. A later analysis appeared to link common viral pathogens to several of the most significant clusters.

Input material: PBMCs. The rearrangement links TRBV19 to TRBJ1-1, with D unresolved. This TCR derives from a man aged 35 to 55 in good health and CMV-seronegative. CDR3 in amino acids: CASSIKAGNTEAFF. CDR3 nucleotides: TGTGCCAGTAGTATAAAAGCAGGGAACACTGAAGCTTTCTTT.